Listed below are T cell receptor beta chains from one sample, sequenced in a study of blood T cell repertoires in COVID-19. The data were produced by immunoSEQ multiplex PCR, yet TCRdb's version contains in-frame clones alone and is incomplete. Here the sample spans about 150,000 clones, roughly 84% being singletons. Sequenced material: peripheral blood. The receptors derive from a woman between 55 and 75 years old with COVID-19, enrolled during active disease. The CDR3 runs from the conserved cysteine through the conserved F or W. The D gene is left open where the match is weak. Only part of the rows carry a size: once, few, many, or a class if the clone is expanded.

V gene: TRBV6-2/TRBV6-3; clone size: NA; D gene: NA; J gene: TRBJ2-5; CDR3 DNA: TGTGCCAGCAGTTACCCACAAGAGACCCAGTACTTC; CDR3 protein: CASSYPQETQYF
V gene: TRBV9; clone size: NA; D gene: TRBD1; J gene: TRBJ1-4; CDR3 DNA: TGTGCCAGCAGCGTAGGACAGGGGAGAGGAGAAAAACTGTTTTTT; CDR3 protein: CASSVGQGRGEKLFF
V gene: TRBV18; clone size: NA; D gene: NA; J gene: TRBJ2-3; CDR3 DNA: TGTGCCAGCTCACCCTCTATTGCCTTGGATACGCAGTATTTT; CDR3 protein: CASSPSIALDTQYF
V gene: TRBV2; clone size: NA; D gene: NA; J gene: TRBJ2-5; CDR3 DNA: TGTGCCAGCGCTAGCGACGAGACCCAGTACTTC; CDR3 protein: CASASDETQYF
V gene: TRBV12-3/TRBV12-4; clone size: NA; D gene: NA; J gene: TRBJ1-1; CDR3 DNA: TGTGCCAGCAATGACCGGGCGGGCACTGAAGCTTTCTTT; CDR3 protein: CASNDRAGTEAFF
V gene: TRBV19; clone size: NA; D gene: TRBD1; J gene: TRBJ1-3; CDR3 DNA: TGTGCCAGTAGTATGTGGACAGGGAAATCTGGAAACACCATATATTTT; CDR3 protein: CASSMWTGKSGNTIYF
V gene: TRBV6-5; clone size: NA; D gene: NA; J gene: TRBJ1-1; CDR3 DNA: TGTGCCAGCAGTCCCCCGGGAGGGCGTGAAACTGAAGCTTTCTTT; CDR3 protein: CASSPPGGRETEAFF
V gene: TRBV7-2; clone size: NA; D gene: TRBD1; J gene: TRBJ2-4; CDR3 DNA: TGTGCCAGCAGCTTAGTCGGGACAGGAGTAGCCAAAAACATTCAGTACTTC; CDR3 protein: CASSLVGTGVAKNIQYF
V gene: TRBV12-3/TRBV12-4; clone size: NA; D gene: NA; J gene: TRBJ1-2; CDR3 DNA: TGTGCCAGCAGTTTACGGGTTTTCTATGGCTACACCTTC; CDR3 protein: CASSLRVFYGYTF
V gene: TRBV19; clone size: NA; D gene: NA; J gene: TRBJ1-1; CDR3 DNA: TGTGCCAGTAACACCGGGACACCCAACACTGAAGCTTTCTTT; CDR3 protein: CASNTGTPNTEAFF
V gene: TRBV27; clone size: NA; D gene: TRBD1; J gene: TRBJ1-2; CDR3 DNA: TGTGCCAGCAGTAAAAAGACAGGGGCCGCCTATGGCTACACCTTC; CDR3 protein: CASSKKTGAAYGYTF
V gene: TRBV5-1; clone size: NA; D gene: TRBD1; J gene: TRBJ1-6; CDR3 DNA: TGCGCCAGCAGCTTAGAGGGGGCGAACTATAATTCACCCCTCCACTTT; CDR3 protein: CASSLEGANYNSPLHF
V gene: TRBV15; clone size: NA; D gene: NA; J gene: TRBJ2-5; CDR3 DNA: TGTGCCACCAGCACCAGGGTCCCAGAGACCCAGTACTTC; CDR3 protein: CATSTRVPETQYF
V gene: TRBV2; clone size: NA; D gene: NA; J gene: TRBJ1-5; CDR3 DNA: TGTGCCAGCAGCCCAACAGGGCCCAATCAGCCCCAGCATTTT; CDR3 protein: CASSPTGPNQPQHF
V gene: TRBV7-8; clone size: few; D gene: NA; J gene: TRBJ1-1; CDR3 DNA: TGTGCCAGCAGCTTAGCGGGGGCGAGCACTGAAGCTTTCTTT; CDR3 protein: CASSLAGASTEAFF
V gene: TRBV14; clone size: once; D gene: NA; J gene: TRBJ1-2; CDR3 DNA: TGTGCCAGCAGCCAAGATAGACATAATAACTATGGCTACACCTTC; CDR3 protein: CASSQDRHNNYGYTF
V gene: TRBV25-1; clone size: NA; D gene: TRBD1; J gene: TRBJ1-2; CDR3 DNA: TGTGCCAGCAGTGAACCGGGACAGGGCGACTATGGCTACACCTTC; CDR3 protein: CASSEPGQGDYGYTF
V gene: TRBV6-5; clone size: NA; D gene: TRBD2; J gene: TRBJ2-3; CDR3 DNA: TGTGCCAGCAGTCTAGCGGGGGGAGGGACAGATACGCAGTATTTT; CDR3 protein: CASSLAGGGTDTQYF
V gene: TRBV5-1; clone size: NA; D gene: TRBD1; J gene: TRBJ1-2; CDR3 DNA: TGCGCCAGCAGTCCTCAGGGGGCGGGTGGCTACACCTTC; CDR3 protein: CASSPQGAGGYTF
V gene: TRBV7-6; clone size: NA; D gene: NA; J gene: TRBJ2-7; CDR3 DNA: TGTGCCAGCAGCCCCTGGTCTAGTAACGAGCAGTACTTC; CDR3 protein: CASSPWSSNEQYF
V gene: TRBV7-8; clone size: NA; D gene: NA; J gene: TRBJ2-7; CDR3 DNA: TGTGCCAGCATTCCCTCACGGGGGAGCTACGAGCAGTACTTC; CDR3 protein: CASIPSRGSYEQYF
V gene: TRBV6-5; clone size: NA; D gene: NA; J gene: TRBJ1-5; CDR3 DNA: TGTGCCAGCAGCCTTTACCGGGAGCAGCCCCAGCATTTT; CDR3 protein: CASSLYREQPQHF
V gene: TRBV6-5; clone size: NA; D gene: NA; J gene: TRBJ1-1; CDR3 DNA: TGTGCCAGCAGGGGATGGGGGCAGGGAAACACTGAAGCTTTCTTT; CDR3 protein: CASRGWGQGNTEAFF
V gene: TRBV24-1; clone size: NA; D gene: TRBD1; J gene: TRBJ1-2; CDR3 DNA: TGTGCCACCAGTGATTCAAGACAGGGGGCAGGCTATGGCTACACCTTC; CDR3 protein: CATSDSRQGAGYGYTF
V gene: TRBV30; clone size: NA; D gene: NA; J gene: TRBJ1-3; CDR3 DNA: TGTGCCTGGAGTACTGGACATGGAAACACCATATATTTT; CDR3 protein: CAWSTGHGNTIYF
V gene: TRBV5-4; clone size: NA; D gene: NA; J gene: TRBJ1-4; CDR3 DNA: TGTGCCAGCAGCATCGGGAGCCTGGGTGAAAAACTGTTTTTT; CDR3 protein: CASSIGSLGEKLFF
V gene: TRBV20-1; clone size: NA; D gene: NA; J gene: TRBJ1-1; CDR3 DNA: TGCAGTGCTAGTCTCAGAGGTGGAATGAACACTGAAGCTTTCTTT; CDR3 protein: CSASLRGGMNTEAFF
V gene: TRBV5-6; clone size: NA; D gene: NA; J gene: TRBJ1-1; CDR3 DNA: TGTGCCAGCAGAGCTACAGGGTTGGGGCTCACTGAAGCTTTCTTT; CDR3 protein: CASRATGLGLTEAFF
V gene: TRBV24-1; clone size: once; D gene: NA; J gene: TRBJ1-2; CDR3 DNA: TGTGCCACCAGCACTCGGTCCGGGAGTGGCTACACCTTC; CDR3 protein: CATSTRSGSGYTF
V gene: TRBV10-1; clone size: few; D gene: TRBD1; J gene: TRBJ1-1; CDR3 DNA: TGCGCCAGCAGTGAAGGGGACAGGGAAGCTTTCTTT; CDR3 protein: CASSEGDREAFF
V gene: TRBV25-1; clone size: NA; D gene: TRBD1; J gene: TRBJ1-2; CDR3 DNA: TGTGCCAGCAGCTGGACAGGGGACTTCTATGGCTACACCTTC; CDR3 protein: CASSWTGDFYGYTF
V gene: TRBV9; clone size: NA; D gene: NA; J gene: TRBJ2-2; CDR3 DNA: TGTGCCAGCAGCGTAGGCTTGGGGCTCGACACCGGGGAGCTGTTTTTT; CDR3 protein: CASSVGLGLDTGELFF
V gene: TRBV19; clone size: NA; D gene: NA; J gene: TRBJ2-5; CDR3 DNA: TGTGCCAGTCGAGACCATCGGGATGAAGAGACCCAGTACTTC; CDR3 protein: CASRDHRDEETQYF
V gene: TRBV12-5; clone size: NA; D gene: NA; J gene: TRBJ2-2; CDR3 DNA: TGTGCTAGTGGTCCCCGGACAGCAGGCACCGGGGAGCTGTTTTTT; CDR3 protein: CASGPRTAGTGELFF
V gene: TRBV5-1; clone size: NA; D gene: NA; J gene: TRBJ1-1; CDR3 DNA: TGCGCCAGCAGCTCCGGGGAGGGGAGGACTGAAGCTTTCTTT; CDR3 protein: CASSSGEGRTEAFF
V gene: TRBV9; clone size: NA; D gene: TRBD1; J gene: TRBJ2-7; CDR3 DNA: TGTGCCAGCAGCCCACAGGGGTCCACAATTTCCGAGCAGTACTTC; CDR3 protein: CASSPQGSTISEQYF
V gene: TRBV29-1; clone size: NA; D gene: NA; J gene: TRBJ2-7; CDR3 DNA: TGCAGCGTCCTCCGGGACTCTTACGAGCAGTACTTC; CDR3 protein: CSVLRDSYEQYF
V gene: TRBV7-9; clone size: NA; D gene: NA; J gene: TRBJ1-1; CDR3 DNA: TGTGCCAGCAGCTTAGCGTATGGCCGCACTGAAGCTTTCTTT; CDR3 protein: CASSLAYGRTEAFF
V gene: TRBV6-4; clone size: NA; D gene: TRBD1; J gene: TRBJ1-5; CDR3 DNA: TGTGCCAGCAGTCGAGACAGGGGCGGACAGCCCCAGCATTTT; CDR3 protein: CASSRDRGGQPQHF
V gene: TRBV5-1; clone size: NA; D gene: NA; J gene: TRBJ1-3; CDR3 DNA: TGCGCCAGCAGCTCCGGGACACTTGGTTCCACCAACACCATATATTTT; CDR3 protein: CASSSGTLGSTNTIYF
V gene: TRBV6-2/TRBV6-3; clone size: NA; D gene: TRBD1; J gene: TRBJ2-6; CDR3 DNA: TGTGCCAGCAGTTATGGGACAGTAGTGGGGGGGGCCAACGTCCTGACTTTC; CDR3 protein: CASSYGTVVGGANVLTF
V gene: TRBV19; clone size: NA; D gene: NA; J gene: TRBJ2-3; CDR3 DNA: TGTGCCAGTAGTCCCTGGGGCAGGGGAGCAGATACGCAGTATTTT; CDR3 protein: CASSPWGRGADTQYF
V gene: TRBV12-3/TRBV12-4; clone size: NA; D gene: NA; J gene: TRBJ2-1; CDR3 DNA: TGTGCCAGCACCAGATTCGATGAGCAGTTCTTC; CDR3 protein: CASTRFDEQFF